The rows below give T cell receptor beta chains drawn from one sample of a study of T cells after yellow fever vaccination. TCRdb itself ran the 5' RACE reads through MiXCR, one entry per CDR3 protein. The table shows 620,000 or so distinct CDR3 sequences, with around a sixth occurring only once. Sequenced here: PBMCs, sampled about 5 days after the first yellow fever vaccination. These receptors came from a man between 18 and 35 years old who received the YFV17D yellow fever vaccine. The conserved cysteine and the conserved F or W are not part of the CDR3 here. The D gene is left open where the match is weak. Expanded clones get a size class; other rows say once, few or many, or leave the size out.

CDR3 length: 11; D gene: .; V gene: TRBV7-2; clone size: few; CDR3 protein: ASSLASGGIQY
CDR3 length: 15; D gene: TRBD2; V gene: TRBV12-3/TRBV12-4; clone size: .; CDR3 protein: ASRISPAGGSTDTQY
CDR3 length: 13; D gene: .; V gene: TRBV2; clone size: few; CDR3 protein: ASSEFQVKGQPQH
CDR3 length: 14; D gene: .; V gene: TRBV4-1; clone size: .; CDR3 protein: ASSQDTGAATDTQY
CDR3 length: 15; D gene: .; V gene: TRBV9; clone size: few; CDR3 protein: ASSSPGGPYYYNEQF
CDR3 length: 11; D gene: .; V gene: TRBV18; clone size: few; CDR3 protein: ASSLRKADTQY
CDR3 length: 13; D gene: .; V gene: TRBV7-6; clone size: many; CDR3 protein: ASSFGPLGGQPQH
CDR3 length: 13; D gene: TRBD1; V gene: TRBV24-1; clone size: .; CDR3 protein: ATSDPDRATGELF
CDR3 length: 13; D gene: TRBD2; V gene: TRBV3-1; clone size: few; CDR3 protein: ASKFGTSNTGELF
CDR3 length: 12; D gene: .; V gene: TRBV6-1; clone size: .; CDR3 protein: ASRLGEIKNIQY
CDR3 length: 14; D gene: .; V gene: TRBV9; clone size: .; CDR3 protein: ASSAPATRGSGELF
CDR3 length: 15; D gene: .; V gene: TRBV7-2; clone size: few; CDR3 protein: ASSGAMGRIGPYEQY
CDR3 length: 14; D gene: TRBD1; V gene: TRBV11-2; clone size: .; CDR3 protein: ASSTLQGSTYNEQF
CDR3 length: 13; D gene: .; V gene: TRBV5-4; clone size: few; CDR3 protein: ASSLPRDRAGELF
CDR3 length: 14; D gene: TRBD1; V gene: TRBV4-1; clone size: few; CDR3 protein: ASSQWTGSTSYEQY
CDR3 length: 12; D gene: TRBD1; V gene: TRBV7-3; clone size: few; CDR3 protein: ASSYTQGVGEQF
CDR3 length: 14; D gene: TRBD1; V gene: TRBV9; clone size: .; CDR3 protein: ASSVGTGTLQETQY
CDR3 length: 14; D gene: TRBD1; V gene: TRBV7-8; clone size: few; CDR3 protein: ASSDNPGQGGNEAF
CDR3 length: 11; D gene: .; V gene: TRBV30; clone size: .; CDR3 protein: AWSLLSPGELF
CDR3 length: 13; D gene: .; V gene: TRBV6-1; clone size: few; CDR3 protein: ASRGQSSGANVLT
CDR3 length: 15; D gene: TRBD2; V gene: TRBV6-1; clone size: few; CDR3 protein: ASSVAGTSGRTDTQY
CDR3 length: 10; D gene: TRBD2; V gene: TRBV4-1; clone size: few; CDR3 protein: ASSQPSGGPF
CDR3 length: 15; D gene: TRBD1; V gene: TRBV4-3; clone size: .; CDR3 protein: ASSQAWGETGLAEAF
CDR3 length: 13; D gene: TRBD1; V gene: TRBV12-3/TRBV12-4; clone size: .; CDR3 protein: ASSSETGGTGELF
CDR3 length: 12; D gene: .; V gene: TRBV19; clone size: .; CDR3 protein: ASSLDGGWTEAF
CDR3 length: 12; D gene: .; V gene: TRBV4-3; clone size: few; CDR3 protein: ASSQKWDPYGYT
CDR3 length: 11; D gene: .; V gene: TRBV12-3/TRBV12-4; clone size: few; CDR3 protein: ASRNRVNQPQH
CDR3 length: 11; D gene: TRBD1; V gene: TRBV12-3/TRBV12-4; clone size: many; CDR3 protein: ASSLAGGYGYT